The 24 T cell receptor beta chains below were found in one sample sequenced in a study of neurological immune-mediated disorders. Each CDR3 protein gets one entry after TCRdb re-called the 5' RACE reads with MiXCR. The sample records some 37,000 distinct CDR3 sequences, less than 15% being singletons. The sample was PBMCs. Receptor source: a woman aged 45-59 years with HTLV-1-associated myelopathy (HAM/TSP).

This clonotype was counted many times. V and J are TRBV20-1 and TRBJ2-3; TRBD2 agrees at 10 bases. The CDR3 sequence is 15 residues long. The V gene's germline CDR1 is DFQATT and CDR2 SNEGSKA (reference sequence). CDR3: CSLRAGGLGTDTQYF. The DNA of the CDR3 is TGCAGCCTTAGAGCGGGGGGGCTGGGCACAGATACGCAGTATTTT.

This clonotype was seen at least ten times. The V and J genes are TRBV5-5 and TRBJ1-1; D is perhaps TRBD1 (6 bases). CDR1 is SGHKS and CDR2 is YYEKEE in the germline V gene (reference sequence). This CDR3 has 15 residues. V gave up 2 bases and J gave up 3 bases, with 14 bases separating them. The chain's CDR3 is CASSFYRARYTEAFF. CDR3 coding DNA: TGTGCCAGCAGCTTCTACAGGGCACGGTACACTGAAGCTTTCTTT.

This clonotype was detected once. The chain is built from TRBV7-9 and TRBJ1-4; a weak D match, TRBD1 (5 bases). CDR3 length: 14 amino acids. CDR1 is SEHNR and CDR2 is FQNEAQ in the germline V gene (reference sequence). Trimming shortened V by 5 bases and J by 10 bases, and 17 bases separated the two germline ends. CDR3 nucleotide sequence: TGTGCCAGCAGCACGGCGGGGGAAAGTGGAAAACTGTTTTTT. The encoded protein is CASSTAGESGKLFF. Supplemented by reference TRBV7-9 and TRBJ1-4, the full variable domain reads DTGVSQNPRHKITKRGQNVTFRCDPISEHNRLYWYRQTLGQGPEFLTYFQNEAQLEKSRLLSDRFSAERPKGSFSTLEIQRTEQGDSAMYLCASSTAGESGKLFFGSGTQLSVL.

The V and J genes are TRBV11-2 and TRBJ2-1; perhaps TRBD2 as D (5 bases). CDR1 and CDR2 from the germline V gene are SGHAT and FQNNGV. This CDR3 comprises 16 residues. Between the trimmed V and J ends, which lost 1 base and 9 bases, there was a span of 19 bases. The CDR3 loop is CASSLARMGATLEQFF. The CDR3, as DNA: TGTGCCAGCAGCTTAGCGCGGATGGGAGCTACCCTTGAGCAGTTCTTC. The full variable domain, with the rest looked up from reference TRBV11-2 and TRBJ2-1, is EAGVAQSPRYKIIEKRQSVAFWCNPISGHATLYWYQQILGQGPKLLIQFQNNGVVDDSQLPKDRFSAERLKGVDSTLKIQPAKLEDSAVYLCASSLARMGATLEQFFGPGTRLTVL.

This clonotype was recorded once. The junction departs from germline at one end; a sequencing error may be responsible. The CDR3 DNA reads as TGTGACAGCAGTGTACGGTATGCGAACACCGGGGAGCTGTTTTTT. It is translated as CDSSVRYANTGELFF. This chain connects TRBV6-1 to TRBJ2-2; no reliable D call. CDR3 length: 15 residues. Germline V gene lookup returns CDR1 MNHNS and CDR2 SASEGT.

This clonotype was detected ten times or more. The chain combines TRBV15 with TRBJ2-1; possible D gene TRBD1, 6 bases. From germline, CDR1 is LNHNV and CDR2 YYDKDF (reference sequence). The CDR3 extends over 16 amino acids. V dropped 0 bases and J dropped 6 bases, with 15 bases sitting between them. This chain's CDR3 is CATSREEGVRGNEQFF. The CDR3 bases are TGTGCCACCAGCAGAGAAGAGGGGGTGAGGGGCAATGAGCAGTTCTTC.

The chain carries TRBV5-5 and TRBJ2-3; 12 bases are a match to TRBD1. The CDR3 has 16 residues. Germline V gene lookup returns CDR1 SGHKS and CDR2 YYEKEE (reference sequence). The J segment lost 4 bases and the V segment lost 2 bases, leaving 5 bases of the junction unmatched. The CDR3 coding sequence is TGTGCCAGCAGCTTTGGGACAGGGGGCTTTTCAGATACGCAGTATTTT. Its protein is CASSFGTGGFSDTQYF.

Ten or more counts support this clonotype. The V call is TRBV3-1, the J call TRBJ1-1; D may be TRBD1 (6 bases). Trimming removed 1 base from V and 0 bases from J, with 12 bases in between. Looked up from germline, CDR1 is LGHDT and CDR2 is YNNKEL (reference sequence). The CDR3 runs 16 residues. The CDR3: CASSQVGTTMNTEAFF. The CDR3 bases are TGTGCCAGCAGCCAAGTAGGGACAACCATGAACACTGAAGCTTTCTTT.

This clonotype was seen ten or more times. The chain joins TRBV11-2 to TRBJ2-7, with 7 nucleotides matching TRBD1. Germline V gene data show CDR1 as SGHAT and CDR2 as FQNNGV. CDR3 length: 14 amino acids. V lost 4 bases and J lost 6; bases outside the gene matches: 9. The CDR3 DNA follows: TGTGCCAGCAGCTCTGGGGCTACAGGGGTCGAGCAGTACTTC. It translates to CASSSGATGVEQYF.

This clonotype was detected many times. The chain carries TRBV10-3 and TRBJ1-2, with D possibly TRBD1 on 6 matching bases. V was clipped by 7 bases and J by 3 bases, with 21 bases between them. The length of the CDR3 is 16 residues. CDR1 is ENHRY and CDR2 is SYGVKD in the germline V gene. CDR3 region: CAIKGRGAQSYYGYTF. CDR3 bases: TGTGCCATCAAAGGACGGGGGGCGCAGTCCTACTATGGCTACACCTTC.

This clonotype was picked up many times. The V call is TRBV5-1, the J call TRBJ1-1; maybe TRBD1 (5 bases). This CDR3 is built from 14 residues. Between the trimmed V and J ends, which lost 1 base and 3 bases, there was a span of 10 bases. Germline V gene data show CDR1 as SGHRS and CDR2 as YFSETQ. DNA for the CDR3: TGCGCCAGCAGCTTGACAGGAGGGGACACTGAAGCTTTCTTT. Its translation: CASSLTGGDTEAFF.

This clonotype was picked up many times. The chain combines TRBV9 with TRBJ1-6, with a weak D call TRBD1 (6 bases). V was shortened by 1 base and J by 5 bases, with 10 bases between the two germline ends. This CDR3 is built from 15 residues. The germline V gene has CDR1 SGDLS and CDR2 YYNGEE. The CDR3 loop reads CASSVRTADNSPLHF. In nucleotides, the CDR3 is TGTGCCAGCAGCGTAAGGACAGCCGATAATTCACCCCTCCACTTT.

A few counts support this clonotype. The rearrangement joins TRBV12-3 or TRBV12-4 to TRBJ1-1; no clear D gene. The CDR3 covers 10 residues. V lost 8 bases to trimming and J lost 5 bases, with 6 bases between them. DNA for the CDR3: TGTGCCAGCGGCATAACTGAAGCTTTCTTT. It codes for CASGITEAFF.

This clonotype was seen many times. V and J are TRBV5-1 and TRBJ1-2; possible D gene TRBD1, 6 bases. V shed 0 bases and J shed 7 bases, with 10 bases lying between them. Germline CDR1 is SGHRS and CDR2 is YFSETQ. This CDR3 contains 13 residues. This CDR3 reads CASSLAQGSGYTF. The CDR3 region has the DNA TGCGCCAGCAGCTTGGCACAGGGCAGTGGCTACACCTTC.

The chain employs TRBV5-1 and TRBJ1-3; 8 nucleotides agree with TRBD1. CDR1 SGHRS and CDR2 YFSETQ come from the germline V gene. Trimming took 4 bases from V and 0 from J; bases not matched to a gene: 6. The length of the CDR3 is 16 residues. Written as DNA, the CDR3 is TGCGCCAGCAGCGGGACAGGAGGCTACTCTGGAAACACCATATATTTT. This sequence encodes CASSGTGGYSGNTIYF.

This clonotype was detected ten times or more. The chain employs TRBV12-3 or TRBV12-4 and TRBJ1-1; D is uncertain. V was trimmed by 2 bases and J by 1 base, leaving 5 bases between them. The CDR3 spans 13 residues. The DNA of the CDR3 is TGTGCCAGCAGTTTATTTGAGAACACTGAAGCTTTCTTT. It codes for CASSLFENTEAFF.

The V and J genes are TRBV19 and TRBJ2-1, with 15 bases that match TRBD2. Germline V gene sequence: CDR1 LNHDA, CDR2 SQIVND (reference sequence). The V gene end was trimmed by 4 bases and the J gene end by 1 base; junction bases not matched to a gene: 5. The CDR3 runs 18 residues. As DNA, the CDR3 is TGTGCCAGTAGTACCCGGACTAGCGGGGGGGTTTCCTACAATGAGCAGTTCTTC. As protein: CASSTRTSGGVSYNEQFF.

This clonotype showed up just a few times. A read error may be the cause here, since a much bigger clone is one base away. V and J are TRBV29-1 and TRBJ1-2; D unresolved. The CDR3 consists of 13 residues. Looked up from germline, CDR1 is SQVTM and CDR2 is ANQGSEA. The V end was cut by 0 bases, the J end by 4 bases, with 9 bases between. CDR3 coding DNA: TGCAGCGTTGAAGATGTGATAGGCTATGGCTACACCTTC. Its translation is CSVEDVIGYGYTF.

This clonotype was counted many times. The V gene is TRBV9, the J gene TRBJ1-4, with D unresolved. The CDR3 loop spans 14 amino acids. Germline V gives CDR1 SGDLS, CDR2 YYNGEE. Trimming shortened V by 0 bases and J by 0 bases, and 3 bases separated the two germline ends. The CDR3 protein is CASSVAPTNEKLFF. For the CDR3, the DNA is TGTGCCAGCAGCGTAGCCCCAACTAATGAAAAACTGTTTTTT.

This clonotype was picked up many times. The rearrangement joins TRBV27 to TRBJ1-5; TRBD1 matches 8 bases. The germline gives CDR1 MNHEY, CDR2 SMNVEV (reference sequence). J was trimmed by 6 bases and V by 3 bases; bases with no gene match: 10. This CDR3 has 16 residues. CDR3 bases: TGTGCCAGCAGTTTTTTAGACAGGGGTAAGGGTCAGCCCCAGCATTTT. It specifies CASSFLDRGKGQPQHF.

This clonotype was detected many times. The chain is built from TRBV5-4 and TRBJ2-2; 9 bases align to TRBD2. The CDR3 runs 15 residues. Germline trimming cut 3 bases from V and 5 bases from J; bases unmatched to any gene: 5. Germline CDR1 reads SGHNT; CDR2 reads YYREEE (reference sequence). CDR3 sequence (DNA): TGTGCCAGCAGCTCCCTAGGACTAGCGACCGGGGAGCTGTTTTTT. This encodes CASSSLGLATGELFF.

Many counts were recorded for this clonotype. The chain carries TRBV6-2 or TRBV6-3 and TRBJ2-1; TRBD2 aligns across 9 bases. After removal of 2 bases from V and 16 bases from J, the junction contained 9 bases not matched to a gene. The CDR3 covers 13 residues. Per germline, CDR1 MNHEY and CDR2 SVGEGT. The CDR3 nucleotides read TGTGCCAGCAGTTACACAGAGACTAGCGGTTATTTCTTC. Residues: CASSYTETSGYFF.

This clonotype was counted many times. At one end, the junction sequence differs from germline, possibly due to a read error. The chain joins TRBV4-3 to TRBJ2-7; weak D call: TRBD2 (5 bases). This CDR3 contains 13 residues. Germline loops: CDR1 LGHNA, CDR2 YSLEER. CDR3 region: CASSPDLAYEQYF. The CDR3 nucleotides are TGCGCAAGCAGCCCGGACTTAGCCTACGAGCAGTACTTC.

With respect to this clonotype: This could be a read error, since a much larger clone is one nucleotide away. The chain combines TRBV5-1 with TRBJ2-7; D may be TRBD2 (5 bases). Germline CDR1 and CDR2: SGHRS and YFSETQ. Trimming took 4 bases from V and 3 from J, leaving 11 bases between them. The CDR3 has 13 amino acids. CDR3 amino acids: CASSLRESYEQYF. In DNA, the CDR3 is TGCGCCAGCAGCCTCCGGGAAAGCTACGAGCAGTACTTC. Combining the CDR3 with reference TRBV5-1 and TRBJ2-7 gives the whole variable domain KAGVTQTPRYLIKTRGQQVTLSCSPISGHRSVSWYQQTPGQGLQFLFEYFSETQRNKGNFPGRFSGRQFSNSRSEMNVSTLELGDSALYLCASSLRESYEQYFGPGTRLTVT.